The 25 T cell receptor beta chains below all came from one sample that was sequenced in a study of cytomegalovirus exposure and HLA in healthy donors (dated by TCRdb to about 2017). Library method: the immunoSEQ multiplex PCR assay. For the multiplex PCR, a mixture combining 60 forward primers for TCR Vbeta segments and 13 reverse primers for TCR Jbeta segments was used. As stored in TCRdb, this immuneACCESS dataset retains in-frame rearrangements with V and J assigned. A fraction of the clones does not appear; measured against another copy, unresolved V genes explain less than half of the discrepancy, and the remainder lacks a known reason. For this sample there are some 100,000 clones; roughly 80% appear just once. The ten largest make up 2% to 2.5% of the sample. The sample was PBMCs. The source of these receptors is a man aged 18 to 30 in good health and CMV-seronegative.

J is TRBJ1-6 and V is TRBV30, with D possibly TRBD1 on 5 matching bases. Germline V gene data show CDR1 as GTSNPN and CDR2 as SVGIG (reference sequence). Deletions cut 0 bases from V and 8 bases from J, with 14 bases between. The CDR3 loop spans 15 amino acids. The CDR3 DNA reads as TGTGCCTGGAGTGTCTGGGGGGACGGGGATTCACCCCTCCACTTT. This translates into CAWSVWGDGDSPLHF.

J is TRBJ2-3 and V is TRBV4-1, with unresolved D. There are 13 residues in the CDR3. The V end was cut by 2 bases, the J end by 1 base, with 4 bases between. CDR1 is MGHRA and CDR2 is YSYEKL in the germline V gene. CDR3 sequence: CASSQQGTDTQYF. The CDR3, as DNA: TGCGCCAGCAGCCAACAGGGCACAGATACGCAGTATTTT.

The rearrangement joins TRBV10-3 to TRBJ2-5, with 9 bases that match TRBD2. CDR1 ENHRY and CDR2 SYGVKD come from the germline V gene. V lost 2 bases, J lost 3 bases, and 7 bases stayed unmatched. The CDR3 contains 16 residues. The CDR3 loop reads CAISEGGRAVKETQYF. CDR3 DNA sequence: TGTGCCATCAGTGAGGGCGGGAGGGCAGTTAAAGAGACCCAGTACTTC.

This rearrangement joins TRBV7-9 to TRBJ1-5; TRBD1 matches at 7 bases. The CDR3 spans 14 residues. Germline V gives CDR1 SEHNR, CDR2 FQNEAQ (reference sequence). Germline trimming cut 4 bases from V and 4 bases from J; bases unmatched to any gene: 4. CDR3 sequence reads: CASSSGQANQPQHF. In nucleotides, the CDR3 is TGTGCCAGCAGCTCCGGACAGGCAAATCAGCCCCAGCATTTT.

This clone was picked up a small number of times. V usage is TRBV5-1 and J usage is TRBJ2-2; 9 bases match TRBD1. Trimming cost V 4 bases and J 4 bases; bases outside gene matches: 8. This CDR3 is built from 16 residues. Germline CDR1 SGHRS, CDR2 YFSETQ. Here the CDR3 reads CASSPMTGGSTGELFF. CDR3 nucleotides: TGCGCCAGCAGCCCCATGACAGGGGGTAGCACCGGGGAGCTGTTTTTT.

V and J are TRBV25-1 and TRBJ1-5, with 8 bases fitting TRBD1. The V gene's germline CDR1 is MGHDK and CDR2 SYGVNS. Trimming removed 6 bases from V and 5 bases from J; junction bases left unmatched: 12. The CDR3 is 16 residues long. The CDR3 spells CASSSGTGGVHQPQHF. DNA of the CDR3: TGTGCCAGCAGCTCCGGGACAGGTGGGGTTCATCAGCCCCAGCATTTT.

The DNA of the CDR3 is TGTGCCAGCAGTGACAGGGGAACCTACGAGCAGTACTTC. This sequence encodes CASSDRGTYEQYF. J is TRBJ2-5 and V is TRBV5-4; 8 bases fit TRBD1. The DNA matches TRBJ2-7 better at its end, which makes the J call doubtful. The CDR3 loop spans 13 amino acids. Germline CDR1 reads SGHNT; CDR2 reads YYREEE (reference sequence).

This rearrangement joins TRBV4-2 to TRBJ2-5, with 8 bases that match TRBD2. Germline V gene sequence: CDR1 LGHNA, CDR2 YNFKEQ. Losses at the gene ends were 2 bases for V and 3 bases for J; bases not matched to a gene: 5. The CDR3 spans 15 residues. The CDR3 reads CASSQTEREKETQYF. For the CDR3, the DNA is TGTGCCAGCAGCCAAACCGAGCGGGAGAAAGAGACCCAGTACTTC.

CDR3 in amino acids: CASSQDREPSDTQYF. The CDR3 nucleotides are TGCGCCAGCAGCCAAGACCGGGAGCCGTCGGATACGCAGTATTTT. The chain combines TRBV4-3 with TRBJ2-3, with D perhaps TRBD2 (6 bases). V was shortened by 0 bases and J by 6 bases, with 13 bases between the two germline ends. Germline values: CDR1 LGHNA, CDR2 YSLEER. This CDR3 has 15 residues.

The genes are TRBV5-1 and TRBJ2-1; 8 bases align to TRBD1. CDR1 and CDR2 (germline): SGHRS, YFSETQ. The CDR3 length is 15 residues. V was clipped by 0 bases and J by 4 bases; unmatched bases: 3. The CDR3 sequence: CASSLGQGSYNEQFF. The CDR3 coding sequence is TGCGCCAGCAGCTTGGGACAGGGGTCGTACAATGAGCAGTTCTTC.

This clone was detected once. The chain combines TRBV4-1 with TRBJ1-4; D might be TRBD1 (5 bases). The CDR3 extends over 16 amino acids. Trimming stripped 4 bases from V and 3 bases from J, with 15 bases between. Germline V gives CDR1 MGHRA, CDR2 YSYEKL. The CDR3 is CASSPRPGLANEKLFF. The CDR3 DNA reads as TGCGCCAGCAGCCCACGCCCGGGACTGGCTAATGAAAAACTGTTTTTT.

The chain employs TRBV10-1 and TRBJ2-1; D not certain. Trimming cost V 5 bases and J 0 bases, with 23 bases left between them. CDR1 is WNHNN and CDR2 is SYGVQD in the germline V gene (reference sequence). The length of the CDR3 is 19 residues. CDR3 region: CASSRRKKTSSSSYNEQFF. The CDR3 coding sequence is TGCGCCAGCAGTAGGCGGAAAAAAACCTCGAGTAGCTCCTACAATGAGCAGTTCTTC.

The V and J genes are TRBV2 and TRBJ1-5; 12 positions match TRBD1. Germline loops: CDR1 SNHLY, CDR2 FYNNEI. Trimming took 6 bases from V and 6 from J; bases not matched to a gene: 6. This CDR3 spans 15 amino acids. The CDR3 DNA is TGTGCCAGCAGGATAGGGACAGGGGGCAGTCAGCCCCAGCATTTT. Its translation: CASRIGTGGSQPQHF. Combining the CDR3 with reference TRBV2 and TRBJ1-5 gives the whole variable domain EPEVTQTPSHQVTQMGQEVILRCVPISNHLYFYWYRQILGQKVEFLVSFYNNEISEKSEIFDDQFSVERPDGSNFTLKIRSTKLEDSAMYFCASRIGTGGSQPQHFGDGTRLSIL.

CDR3 bases: TGTGCCTGGACTTCCCCCGTAGACTACACCTTC. It codes for CAWTSPVDYTF. This chain joins TRBV30 and TRBJ1-2; no reliable D call. The CDR3 spans 11 residues. V shed 4 bases and J shed 10 bases, with 13 bases lying between them. Germline V CDR1 and CDR2: GTSNPN, SVGIG (reference sequence).

There are a few counts of this clone. The chain is built from TRBV27 and TRBJ1-1, with 7 bases that match TRBD1. CDR1 and CDR2 from the germline V gene are MNHEY and SMNVEV (reference sequence). The length of the CDR3 is 13 residues. The J segment lost 4 bases and the V segment lost 3 bases, leaving 2 bases of the junction unmatched. In DNA, the CDR3 is TGTGCCAGCAGTTTCAGGGGGACCACTGAAGCTTTCTTT. It codes for CASSFRGTTEAFF.

The chain is built from TRBV5-6 and TRBJ2-1, with a weak D call TRBD2 (5 bases). Trimming removed 4 bases at V and 7 bases at J, with 18 bases between. The CDR3 runs to 15 residues. CDR1 SGHDT and CDR2 YYEEEE come from the germline V gene. For the CDR3, the DNA is TGTGCCAGCAGCGCTGGCGGCGGACTCCCTAATGAGCAGTTCTTC. This sequence encodes CASSAGGGLPNEQFF.

The chain joins TRBV15 to TRBJ1-2, with 10 positions matching TRBD1. The germline CDR1 and CDR2 sequences are LNHNV and YYDKDF (reference sequence). V dropped 1 base and J dropped 5; count of bases not matched to a gene: 7. The CDR3 spans 16 residues. The CDR3, as DNA: TGTGCCACCAGCAGAGGAGGGACAGGGGAGAGATATGGCTACACCTTC. Translated: CATSRGGTGERYGYTF.

This rearrangement joins TRBV19 to TRBJ2-7; D is unresolved. Trimming removed 5 bases from V and 4 bases from J, with 15 bases in between. CDR3 length equals 14 residues. Germline CDR1 reads LNHDA; CDR2 reads SQIVND (reference sequence). In nucleotides, the CDR3 is TGTGCCAGTAGTCCGGCGGTCTCTGGGTACGAGCAGTACTTC. It encodes CASSPAVSGYEQYF. Full variable domain (rest looked up from reference TRBV19 and TRBJ2-7): DGGITQSPKYLFRKEGQNVTLSCEQNLNHDAMYWYRQDPGQGLRLIYYSQIVNDFQKGDIAEGYSVSREKKESFPLTVTSAQKNPTAFYLCASSPAVSGYEQYFGPGTRLTVT.

The V and J genes are TRBV9 and TRBJ2-2, with 7 bases fitting TRBD1. The germline CDR1 and CDR2 sequences are SGDLS and YYNGEE. The CDR3 length is 14 residues. V lost 0 bases to trimming and J lost 4 bases; unmatched junction nucleotides: 0. CDR3 amino acids: CASSVAGGTGELFF. The CDR3 DNA follows: TGTGCCAGCAGCGTAGCAGGGGGCACCGGGGAGCTGTTTTTT.

V and J are TRBV27 and TRBJ2-2, with D tentatively TRBD1 (6 bases). The CDR3 covers 12 residues. Trimming removed 6 bases from V and 7 bases from J, with 9 bases in between. CDR1 and CDR2 from the germline V gene are MNHEY and SMNVEV (reference sequence). CDR3 bases: TGTGCCAGCAGAACAGGGATCGGGGAGCTGTTTTTT. Translating gives CASRTGIGELFF.

This clone was observed a handful of times. The V call is TRBV2, the J call TRBJ2-3, with 8 bases identical to TRBD1. CDR1 is SNHLY and CDR2 is FYNNEI in the germline V gene. V shed 4 bases, J shed 3 bases, and the junction held 6 bases outside the gene matches. This CDR3 is built from 15 residues. The CDR3 reads CASSATGVVTDTQYF. For the CDR3, the DNA is TGTGCCAGCAGTGCGACAGGGGTAGTGACAGATACGCAGTATTTT.

This clone occurred once. The rearrangement links TRBV19 to TRBJ2-7; 9 positions agree with TRBD1. J gave up 2 bases and V 5 bases, and 7 bases lay outside the gene matches. Germline CDR1 LNHDA, CDR2 SQIVND (reference sequence). The CDR3 covers 15 residues. The CDR3 reads CASSLSGTGTYEQYF. In nucleotides, the CDR3 is TGTGCCAGTAGTCTATCCGGGACAGGGACCTACGAGCAGTACTTC. The full variable domain, its missing parts supplied by reference TRBV19 and TRBJ2-7, is DGGITQSPKYLFRKEGQNVTLSCEQNLNHDAMYWYRQDPGQGLRLIYYSQIVNDFQKGDIAEGYSVSREKKESFPLTVTSAQKNPTAFYLCASSLSGTGTYEQYFGPGTRLTVT.

The J gene is TRBJ2-2, the V gene TRBV6-5; a weak D match, TRBD2 (5 bases). Germline V gene sequence: CDR1 MNHEY, CDR2 SVGAGI. V shed 10 bases and J shed 5 bases, with 17 bases lying between them. CDR3 length equals 14 residues. The CDR3 protein is CATQPTGNTGELFF. The CDR3 region has the DNA TGTGCCACCCAACCCACGGGGAATACCGGGGAGCTGTTTTTT.

The chain recombines TRBV7-9 with TRBJ2-1, with 11 bases fitting TRBD2. V dropped 5 bases and J dropped 2; count of bases not matched to a gene: 2. The CDR3 runs 15 residues. Looked up from germline, CDR1 is SEHNR and CDR2 is FQNEAQ (reference sequence). CDR3: CASSPGLAAYNEQFF. The CDR3 bases are TGTGCCAGCAGCCCGGGACTAGCGGCCTACAATGAGCAGTTCTTC.

The chain uses TRBV1 and TRBJ1-2; TRBD1 reflects the table's D call only, with no check against the DNA. TRBV1 has pseudogene status. The CDR3 loop spans 18 amino acids. The CDR3 sequence: CTSSQPTRQGKDIYGYTF. CDR3 nucleotide sequence: TGCACCAGCAGCCAACCTACCCGACAGGGGAAGGACATCTATGGCTACACCTTC.